This T cell receptor beta chain derives from a study of T cells in Graves' hyperthyroidism and ophthalmopathy. What was amplified from RNA transcripts were TCR beta CDR3 regions. The TCR CDR3 first-round RT-PCR relied on the HTBI primer set. One entry per CDR3 protein results from TCRdb running MiXCR on the multiplex PCR reads. This table holds about 640,000 distinct CDR3 sequences, 20% to 25% found once. General study points: Patients with ophthalmopathy were separated from those with stable hyperthyroidism by a 13 V-J model.

With respect to this clonotype: Its cognate antigen is unknown.

The specimen sequenced was blood. The receptor comes from a young man with Graves' ophthalmopathy.

The CDR3: CASSPSAGARNEQFF. The CDR3 DNA reads TGTGCCAGCAGCCCGAGCGCGGGGGCGCGCAATGAGCAGTTCTTC. The chain is built from TRBV13 and TRBJ2-1; TRBD2 is a possible D gene (7 bases). The CDR3 sequence is 15 residues long. CDR1 PRHDT and CDR2 FYEKMQ come from the germline V gene (reference sequence). V dropped 5 bases and J dropped 6 bases, with 17 bases sitting between them.